The 17 T cell receptor beta chains reported below all come from one sample, sequenced in a study of blood T cell repertoires in COVID-19. Method: immunoSEQ multiplex PCR; TCRdb's copy keeps in-frame clones and lacks some. The sample records about 24,000 clones, approximately 86% being singletons. Sequencing input: peripheral blood. These receptors were obtained from a human donor with acute or convalescent COVID-19. The donor label of this sample is uncertain.

The rearrangement links TRBV27 to TRBJ2-7; 8 nucleotides match TRBD1. With V trimmed by 5 bases and J by 2 bases, 2 bases remained unmatched. The CDR3 runs to 13 residues. CDR1 and CDR2 from the germline V gene are MNHEY and SMNVEV (reference sequence). CDR3: CASSLDRAYEQYF. DNA for the CDR3: TGTGCCAGCAGTCTGGACAGGGCCTACGAGCAGTACTTC.

This chain uses TRBV27 with TRBJ2-3; 7 bases line up with TRBD2. The V segment lost 3 bases and the J segment 11 bases; nucleotides outside the gene matches: 2. This CDR3 is built from 11 residues. CDR1 is MNHEY, CDR2 SMNVEV, per germline (reference sequence). CDR3 protein: CASSLGRVQYF. The CDR3, as DNA: TGTGCCAGCAGTTTGGGGAGGGTGCAGTATTTT.

The genes are TRBV13 and TRBJ2-4; a possible D gene is TRBD1 (6 bases). V lost 3 bases and J 2 bases, leaving 8 bases between the germline ends. The CDR3 extends over 14 amino acids. Germline V lookup: CDR1 PRHDT, CDR2 FYEKMQ (reference sequence). Written as DNA, the CDR3 is TGTGCCAGCAGCTTCGGGACAACCAAAAACATTCAGTACTTC. Its protein is CASSFGTTKNIQYF.

This clone showed up just a few times. The chain links TRBV6-5 to TRBJ2-3; 8 bases line up with TRBD1. Per the germline V gene, CDR1 is MNHEY and CDR2 is SVGAGI. The length of the CDR3 is 14 residues. J was trimmed by 5 bases and V by 6 bases; bases with no gene match: 7. CDR3 region: CASRTRGRGDTQYF. CDR3 in DNA: TGTGCCAGCAGAACCAGGGGGCGGGGAGATACGCAGTATTTT.

The chain employs TRBV5-1 and TRBJ2-5; the match to TRBD2 covers 8 bases. V shed 0 bases, J shed 2 bases, and the junction held 3 bases outside the gene matches. The CDR3 consists of 15 residues. Germline V CDR1 and CDR2: SGHRS, YFSETQ. CDR3 region: CASSLEGLAQETQYF. The CDR3 DNA follows: TGCGCCAGCAGCTTGGAAGGACTAGCACAAGAGACCCAGTACTTC.

V gene TRBV15 combines with J gene TRBJ1-5; TRBD1 is a possible D gene (5 bases). This CDR3 contains 14 residues. Germline V gives CDR1 LNHNV, CDR2 YYDKDF (reference sequence). Between the trimmed V and J ends, which lost 2 bases and 6 bases, there was a span of 11 bases. Here the CDR3 DNA reads TGTGCCACCAGCAGAACAGGACCTGCTCAGCCCCAGCATTTT. Translating it yields CATSRTGPAQPQHF.

The J gene is TRBJ2-1, the V gene TRBV12-3 or TRBV12-4; D unclear. CDR3 size: 13 residues. V lost 0 bases to trimming and J lost 5 bases, with 5 bases between them. The CDR3 spells CASSLAPNNEQFF. The DNA for the CDR3 is TGTGCCAGCAGTTTAGCCCCCAACAATGAGCAGTTCTTC.

The chain links TRBV30 to TRBJ2-5, with D perhaps TRBD2 (6 bases). Per germline, CDR1 GTSNPN and CDR2 SVGIG (reference sequence). This CDR3 region has 14 residues. V lost 2 bases and J lost 7, with 17 bases in between. CDR3 nucleotide sequence: TGTGCCTGGAGTCCCGGGAGAGCCTTTGGGACCCAGTACTTC. It is translated as CAWSPGRAFGTQYF.

The chain links TRBV2 to TRBJ1-5; possible D gene TRBD1, 5 bases. Trimming took 3 bases from V and 3 from J, leaving 15 bases between them. Per the germline V gene, CDR1 is SNHLY and CDR2 is FYNNEI. The CDR3 extends over 16 amino acids. The CDR3 DNA follows: TGTGCCAGCAGTGACCTACCCCGGGACTTCAATCAGCCCCAGCATTTT. Its translation is CASSDLPRDFNQPQHF.

The chain employs TRBV19 and TRBJ1-2; D is unresolved. CDR1 LNHDA and CDR2 SQIVND come from the germline V gene (reference sequence). The CDR3 covers 14 residues. The V gene lost 3 bases and the J gene lost 4 bases, with 12 bases spanning the gap. The CDR3: CASSMEANRYGYTF. The CDR3 region has the DNA TGTGCCAGTAGTATGGAAGCGAATCGCTATGGCTACACCTTC.

The chain has TRBV7-2 and TRBJ2-5; no reliable D call. V was trimmed by 2 bases and J by 0 bases, leaving 10 bases between them. The CDR3 runs 15 residues. CDR1 and CDR2 from the germline V gene are SGHTA and FQGNSA. CDR3 coding DNA: TGTGCCAGCAGCTTAATGGTTCAGGACCAAGAGACCCAGTACTTC. Amino acid sequence: CASSLMVQDQETQYF.

The gene calls are TRBV24-1 and TRBJ2-5; maybe TRBD2 (5 bases). V was clipped by 6 bases and J by 4 bases, with 11 bases between them. The CDR3 consists of 13 residues. Germline values: CDR1 KGHDR, CDR2 SFDVKD. CDR3 loop: CATSHAGGETQYF. In nucleotides, the CDR3 is TGTGCCACCAGTCATGCGGGCGGAGAGACCCAGTACTTC.

CDR3 in DNA: TGTGCCAGTAGTATCTCTGCGACAGGAGCTCAAGAGACCCAGTACTTC. Protein product: CASSISATGAQETQYF. The rearrangement uses TRBV19 and TRBJ2-5; D might be TRBD1 (6 bases). V was clipped by 3 bases and J by 2 bases, with 16 bases between them. The CDR3 extends over 16 amino acids. In germline, CDR1 is LNHDA, CDR2 SQIVND (reference sequence). The whole variable domain, remainder taken from reference TRBV19 and TRBJ2-5, is DGGITQSPKYLFRKEGQNVTLSCEQNLNHDAMYWYRQDPGQGLRLIYYSQIVNDFQKGDIAEGYSVSREKKESFPLTVTSAQKNPTAFYLCASSISATGAQETQYFGPGTRLLVL.

The chain has TRBV29-1 and TRBJ2-5; 8 bases are a match to TRBD2. V was clipped by 6 bases and J by 1 base; unmatched bases: 4. The CDR3 covers 13 residues. Germline V gene lookup returns CDR1 SQVTM and CDR2 ANQGSEA. CDR3 loop: CSVTGGGQETQYF. The CDR3 region has the DNA TGCAGCGTGACGGGGGGGGGCCAAGAGACCCAGTACTTC.

The chain uses TRBV29-1 and TRBJ1-4; 8 bases line up with TRBD1. The germline V gene has CDR1 SQVTM and CDR2 ANQGSEA. The CDR3 sequence is 15 residues long. With V trimmed by 6 bases and J by 4 bases, 10 bases remained unmatched. The CDR3 nucleotides read TGCAGCGTCCCAGCGCCGGGACAGGATAATGAAAAACTGTTTTTT. Its protein product is CSVPAPGQDNEKLFF. Together with reference TRBV29-1 and TRBJ1-4, the CDR3 gives the full variable domain: SAVISQKPSRDICQRGTSLTIQCQVDSQVTMMFWYRQQPGQSLTLIATANQGSEATYESGFVIDKFPISRPNLTFSTLTVSNMSPEDSSIYLCSVPAPGQDNEKLFFGSGTQLSVL.

The chain is built from TRBV7-6 and TRBJ1-1; 7 bases fit TRBD1. CDR1 and CDR2 from the germline V gene are SGHVS and FNYEAQ. The V segment lost 5 bases and the J segment 1 base; nucleotides outside the gene matches: 4. The CDR3 runs 14 residues. CDR3 sequence (DNA): TGTGCCAGCAGCCTTCGGACAGGGAACACTGAAGCTTTCTTT. It yields the protein CASSLRTGNTEAFF.

The V gene is TRBV5-4, the J gene TRBJ1-2, with 8 positions matching TRBD1. Looked up from germline, CDR1 is SGHNT and CDR2 is YYREEE (reference sequence). The CDR3 contains 14 residues. With 4 bases clipped from V and 2 bases from J, the junction kept 4 bases outside the gene matches. This CDR3 is CASSPTGGNYGYTF. The CDR3 DNA follows: TGTGCCAGCAGCCCTACAGGGGGAAACTATGGCTACACCTTC.